The 3 T cell receptor beta chains below come from one sample, sequenced in a study of T cells after yellow fever vaccination. MiXCR, run by TCRdb on the 5' RACE reads, gives a single entry per CDR3 protein. The sample includes about 350,000 distinct CDR3 sequences, 8.1% of them seen just once. Sequencing used PBMCs, obtained roughly 47 days after the first yellow fever vaccination. These receptors originate from a man between 18 and 29 years old who received the YFV17D yellow fever vaccine.

This clonotype has only a few counts. This sequence joins TRBV18 and TRBJ2-7; perhaps TRBD2 as D (9 bases). Per the germline V gene, CDR1 is KGHSH and CDR2 is LQKENI. This CDR3 is 16 amino acids long. V was pared by 3 bases and J by 2 bases, with 17 bases between. The CDR3 DNA reads TGTGCCAGCTCACCCCTAGCGGGACAGGTCACCTACGAGCAGTACTTC. The encoded protein is CASSPLAGQVTYEQYF.

This clonotype was counted ten times or more. The genes are TRBV3-1 and TRBJ2-4; 7 positions agree with TRBD2. From germline, CDR1 is LGHDT and CDR2 YNNKEL (reference sequence). This CDR3 region has 16 residues. The ends lost 5 bases at V and 7 bases at J; junction bases unmatched: 14. The CDR3, as DNA: TGTGCCAGCAGCGGTCGGGACCGCGGGGGATGGAACATTCAGTACTTC. It encodes CASSGRDRGGWNIQYF.

The sample holds a few counts of this clonotype. The rearrangement links TRBV28 to TRBJ1-3; 10 nucleotides match TRBD1. CDR3 size: 15 residues. The germline gives CDR1 MDHEN, CDR2 SYDVKM. V gave up 4 bases and J gave up 4 bases; unmatched junction bases: 4. The CDR3 DNA reads TGTGCCAGCAGTTCGGGACAGGGGTGGGGAAACACCATATATTTT. Protein: CASSSGQGWGNTIYF.